This entry concerns a single TCR beta chain. This clone appeared a single time. It has no known antigen specificity. The record has no base qualities; no much larger clone is one base away. The data derive from a study of blood T cell repertoires in COVID-19 (dated by TCRdb to 2020 to 2022). Study-level background: Samples covering the acute and convalescent phases of COVID-19 were provided by collaborators in the United States, Italy and Spain. The material from the prospective study consisted of cDNA or gDNA derived from T cells, B-cell-depleted T cells, or PBMCs. The dataset comprised deeply sampled blood TCRbeta repertoires from subjects exposed to, actively infected with, or recovered from COVID-19. The repertoires were released in a freely available public database meant as a resource for research on the immune response to SARS-CoV-2. The samples were drawn from the first 160 participants of the ongoing ImmuneRACE study and from over 950 subjects provided by 6 global collaborators. Nearly every sample came with metadata listing a de-identified subject ID, COVID-19 status, age in years and sex. HLA class I and class II types, where available, came from metadata supplied by the sample provider rather than from assay-based typing.

General findings and caveats noted by the study authors: The amount of clinical and demographic metadata varied by source and participant and was provided uncurated.

Whole blood was collected in K2EDTA tubes by collaborating institutions according to the institutions' own protocols. For TCRbeta analysis, collaborators shipped samples in one of three forms: frozen whole blood, isolated PBMCs, or DNA extracted from either of those sample types. The immunoSEQ Assay, a bias-controlled multiplex PCR, was used to amplify TCRbeta CDR3 regions from genomic DNA. In the authors' own workflow: Nucleated cell counts per sample were estimated from amplification of reference gene primers within the assay. To quantify the absolute abundance of each unique TCRbeta CDR3 rearrangement, sequence reads were collapsed and filtered. For each sample, productive Simpson clonality was calculated as the square root of Simpson's diversity index across productive rearrangements. TCRdb took over this immuneACCESS table, retaining in-frame rearrangements with V and J assigned. Such tables are incomplete; in checked studies, under half of the missing clones stem from an unresolved V gene, and the remainder is unexplained. That table gives V, J and clone size, and the DNA gave D and trimming. Here the sample has just under 100,000 clones; roughly 86% occur a single time. Jointly, the top ten make up 13% of the sample.

CDR1 and CDR2, per the germline V gene (reference sequence), are LGHDT and YNNKEL. The CDR3 runs 15 amino acids, cysteine and phenylalanine included. Only the CDR3 region is kept as DNA, spanning 45 bases read in frame from base 1. The trim is 3 bases for V and 1 base for J, with a gap of 10 bases between the germline ends. This TCR derives from a woman between 55 and 75 years old in a cohort sampled during active or convalescent COVID-19. Material for sequencing was peripheral blood. The rearranged chain carries TRBV3-1 (or the pseudogene TRBV3-2) and TRBJ1-5; TRBD1 is a possible D gene, resting on 6 matching bases. CDR3 loop: CASSQGGGSNQPQHF. The nucleotide sequence is given as TGTGCCAGCAGCCAGGGAGGGGGGAGCAATCAGCCCCAGCATTTT.